The rows below give T cell receptor beta chains drawn from one sample of a study of control samples from healthy donors and cancer patients. TCRdb's table, derived via immunoSEQ multiplex PCR, lists solely in-frame clones and lacks some. Of approximately 190,000 clones listed, 91% are singletons. Sequencing used blood. The receptors originated from a man under 40 in good health. CDR3s include the opening cysteine and the closing phenylalanine or tryptophan. A D gene is named only where the DNA matches it firmly. The size of a clone is reported for some rows only, either as once, few or many, or as a class for expanded clones.

TRBV9,TRBJ2-3,NA,NA,TGTGCCAGCAGCGATTTCGAGGGGGGCACAGATACGCAGTATTTT,CASSDFEGGTDTQYF
TRBV19,TRBJ2-6,few,NA,TGTGCCAGTAAAATCCAGGCTGGGGCCAACGTCCTGACTTTC,CASKIQAGANVLTF
TRBV18,TRBJ2-1,NA,NA,TGTGCCAGCTCACCACGAAGGAGCTCCTACAATGAGCAGTTCTTC,CASSPRRSSYNEQFF
TRBV27,TRBJ1-5,NA,TRBD1,TGTGCCAGCAGTTCACAGGGGGCATCTCAGCCCCAGCATTTT,CASSSQGASQPQHF
TRBV12-2,TRBJ2-7,NA,NA,TGTGCAAGTCGGGGGGACCAGGGGTACTCCTACGAGCAGTACTTC,CASRGDQGYSYEQYF
TRBV2,TRBJ1-5,NA,NA,TGTGCCAGCAGACCGGACAGCCTAAATCAGCCCCAGCATTTT,CASRPDSLNQPQHF
TRBV18,TRBJ2-3,NA,TRBD1,TGTGCCAGCTCACCGGCCGGGACAGGGGCCACAGATACGCAGTATTTT,CASSPAGTGATDTQYF
TRBV19,TRBJ2-6,NA,NA,TGTGCCAGTAGTCCCTCGGAGGGGCCTGGGGCCAACGTCCTGACTTTC,CASSPSEGPGANVLTF
TRBV30,TRBJ2-3,NA,TRBD2,TGTGCCTGGAGTAGGAAGCGGGGGGGCCCCCCAGATACGCAGTATTTT,CAWSRKRGGPPDTQYF
TRBV6-1,TRBJ1-2,NA,NA,TGTGCCAGCAGTGAGCAGGCCCGGGGAGGCTACACCTTC,CASSEQARGGYTF
TRBV6-6,TRBJ1-5,NA,NA,TGTGCCAGCAGTGGGTCGAATCAGCCCCAGCATTTT,CASSGSNQPQHF
TRBV7-9,TRBJ2-6,NA,NA,TGTGCCAGCGGGATCTTTCAGGGTCGATTAACCGGGGCCAACGTCCTGACTTTC,CASGIFQGRLTGANVLTF
TRBV30,TRBJ2-7,once,TRBD2,TGTGCCTGGAGCCACTCGGGGCGGGGGACCTACGAGCAGTACTTC,CAWSHSGRGTYEQYF
TRBV18,TRBJ1-5,NA,TRBD1,TGTGCCAGCTCCCGGTCCAACCGGGACAGCTACAATCAGCCCCAGCATTTT,CASSRSNRDSYNQPQHF
TRBV29-1,TRBJ1-2,NA,TRBD1,TGCAGCGTTGGCGCAGGGGGCTCCTATGGCTACACCTTC,CSVGAGGSYGYTF
TRBV5-4,TRBJ1-2,NA,NA,TGTGCCAGCAGCTTGGCCTTGGGATGGGATGGCTACACCTTC,CASSLALGWDGYTF
TRBV27,TRBJ1-1,NA,NA,TGTGCCAGCAGTGATCGGGGGTTGCAAGCTTTCTTT,CASSDRGLQAFF
TRBV4-1,TRBJ1-1,NA,NA,TGCGCCAGCAGCCAAGAGCAGACAACGGGCACTGAAGCTTTCTTT,CASSQEQTTGTEAFF
TRBV15,TRBJ2-6,NA,NA,TGTGCCACCAGCAGAGATACCTCTGGGGCCAACGTCCTGACTTTC,CATSRDTSGANVLTF
TRBV6-5,TRBJ2-4,NA,TRBD1,TGTGCCGCTGGGACAGACTTAGCCAAAAACATTCAGTACTTC,CAAGTDLAKNIQYF
TRBV5-5,TRBJ2-3,NA,NA,TGTGCCAGCAGCTCGGGACCCGGCACAGATACGCAGTATTTT,CASSSGPGTDTQYF
TRBV27,TRBJ1-3,NA,NA,TGTGCCAGCAGATCGAACCCGGGGCCTGGAAACACCATATATTTT,CASRSNPGPGNTIYF
TRBV5-5,TRBJ1-1,few,TRBD1,TGTGCCAGCAGCTTGTGGCAGGGGGCTGCTGAAGCTTTCTTT,CASSLWQGAAEAFF
TRBV12-3/TRBV12-4,TRBJ1-4,once,NA,TGTGCCAGCAGGGGTACAACTAATGAAAAACTGTTTTTT,CASRGTTNEKLFF
TRBV5-4,TRBJ1-1,once,NA,TGTGCCAGCAGCCAAGACCAGAACACTGAAGCTTTCTTT,CASSQDQNTEAFF
TRBV19,TRBJ2-1,once,NA,TGTGCCGTAGGCTTCAGTGAGCAGTTCTTC,CAVGFSEQFF
TRBV4-1,TRBJ2-7,once,NA,TGCGCCAGCAGCCAACGGGACATCTCCTACGAGCAGTACTTC,CASSQRDISYEQYF
TRBV30,TRBJ1-5,NA,NA,TGTGCCTGGAGTTATGGGGGGAATCAGCCCCAGCATTTT,CAWSYGGNQPQHF
TRBV7-2,TRBJ1-4,NA,NA,TGTGCCAGCAGCCCTCGCGGGGGGTGGAGTGAAAAACTGTTTTTT,CASSPRGGWSEKLFF